This entry features one TCR beta chain sequence. Starting 14 to 28 days after autologous transplant, ipilimumab 1 mg/kg was given. The sample originates from a study of ipilimumab plus nivolumab after autologous stem cell transplantation. Whole-study context: DLBCL patients had primary refractory or relapsed disease.

The protocol was immunoSEQ multiplex PCR, while the TCRdb copy is restricted to in-frame clones and leaves out a portion. This sample carries some 17,000 clones, around four fifths of them seen once, and the ten largest clones take around 9.6%. Trimming stripped 8 bases from V and 3 bases from J, with 13 bases between. The CDR3 is 14 residues long. Germline values: CDR1 LNHDA, CDR2 SQIVND (reference sequence). The sequence was collected from a male donor with diffuse large B-cell lymphoma. This specimen consisted of PBMCs, obtained in a trial of ipilimumab plus nivolumab as post-transplant consolidation. The gene calls are TRBV19 and TRBJ2-2; possibly TRBD2 for D (5 bases). The CDR3 nucleotides are TGTGCCAGTCAACCCGAGGGCGACACCGGGGAGCTGTTTTTT. Its protein is CASQPEGDTGELFF.